The rows below give T cell receptor beta chains drawn from one sample of a study of blood T cell repertoires in COVID-19. Assay: immunoSEQ multiplex PCR; the TCRdb copy retains only in-frame clones and omits some. Among about 150,000 clones listed, approximately 83% were seen once. The sample consisted of PBMCs or T cells enriched from blood (not recorded which). The receptors were sampled from a man aged 50 to 60 who had recovered from COVID-19. Both conserved end residues are part of each CDR3.

v_gene,len,CDR3aa
TRBV7-2,14,CASSGGGPQETQYF
TRBV5-7,17,CASRPGDRGRTGDTQYF
TRBV3-1/TRBV3-2,19,CASSQDTGGLGGGAREQFF
TRBV7-3,16,CASSLGGWQKDNEQFF
TRBV7-2,17,CASSLEGGGTSNQPQHF
TRBV27,18,CASSFEPPTTYSNQPQHF
TRBV4-3,16,CASSQELAGGTDTQYF
TRBV11-2,13,CASSRDYTGELFF
TRBV25-1,15,CASRRTGGHGEKLFF
TRBV6-6,14,CASSYPDTDEKLFF
TRBV11-3,16,CASSLEQGAFYNEQFF
TRBV3-1/TRBV3-2,18,CASSQDNVRAPMNTEAFF